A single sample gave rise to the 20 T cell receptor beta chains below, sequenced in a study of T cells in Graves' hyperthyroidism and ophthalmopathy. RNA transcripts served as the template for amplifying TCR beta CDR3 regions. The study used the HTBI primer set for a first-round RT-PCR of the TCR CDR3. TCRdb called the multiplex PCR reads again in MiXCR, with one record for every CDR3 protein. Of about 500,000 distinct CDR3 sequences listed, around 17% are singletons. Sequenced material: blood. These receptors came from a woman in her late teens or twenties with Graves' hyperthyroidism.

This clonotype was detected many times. The CDR3 is CASSFTGTGNTGELFF. CDR3 nucleotides: TGTGCCAGCAGCTTTACCGGGACGGGGAACACCGGGGAGCTGTTTTTT. The rearrangement uses TRBV11-3 and TRBJ2-2; D might be TRBD1 or TRBD2, each matching 5 bases. The CDR3 sequence is 16 residues long. V dropped 3 bases and J dropped 1 base, with 12 bases sitting between them. The V gene's germline CDR1 is SGHNT and CDR2 YENEEA.

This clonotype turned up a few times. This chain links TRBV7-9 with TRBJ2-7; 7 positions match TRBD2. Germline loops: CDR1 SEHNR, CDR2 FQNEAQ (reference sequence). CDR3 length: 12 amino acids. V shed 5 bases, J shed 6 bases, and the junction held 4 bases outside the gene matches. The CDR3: CASSPPGGEQYF. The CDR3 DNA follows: TGTGCCAGCAGCCCCCCGGGGGGCGAGCAGTACTTC.

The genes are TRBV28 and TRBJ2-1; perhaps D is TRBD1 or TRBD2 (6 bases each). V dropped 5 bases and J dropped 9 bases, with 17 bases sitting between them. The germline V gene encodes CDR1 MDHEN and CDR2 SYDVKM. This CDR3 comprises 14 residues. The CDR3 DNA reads TGTGCCAGCAGTCCCCTGACACAGGGAGGTGAGCAGTTCTTC. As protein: CASSPLTQGGEQFF.

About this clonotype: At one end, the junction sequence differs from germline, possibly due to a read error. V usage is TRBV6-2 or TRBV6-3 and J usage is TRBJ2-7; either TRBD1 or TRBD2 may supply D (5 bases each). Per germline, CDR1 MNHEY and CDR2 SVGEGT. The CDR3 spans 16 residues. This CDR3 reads CTSSYSNGADGGPQYF. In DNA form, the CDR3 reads TGTACCAGCAGTTACTCGAACGGGGCGGACGGCGGGCCGCAGTACTTC.

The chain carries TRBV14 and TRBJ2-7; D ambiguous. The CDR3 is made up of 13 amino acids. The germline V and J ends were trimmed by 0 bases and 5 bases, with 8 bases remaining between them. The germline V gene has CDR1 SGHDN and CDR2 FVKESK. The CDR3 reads CASSQESWDEQYF. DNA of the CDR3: TGTGCCAGCAGCCAAGAGTCCTGGGACGAGCAGTACTTC.

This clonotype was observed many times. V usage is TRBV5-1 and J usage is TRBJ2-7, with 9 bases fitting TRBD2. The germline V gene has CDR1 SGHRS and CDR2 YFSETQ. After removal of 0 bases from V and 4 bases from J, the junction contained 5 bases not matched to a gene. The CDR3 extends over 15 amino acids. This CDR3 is CASSLEAGGPYEQYF. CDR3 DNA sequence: TGCGCCAGCAGCTTGGAGGCGGGAGGGCCTTACGAGCAGTACTTC.

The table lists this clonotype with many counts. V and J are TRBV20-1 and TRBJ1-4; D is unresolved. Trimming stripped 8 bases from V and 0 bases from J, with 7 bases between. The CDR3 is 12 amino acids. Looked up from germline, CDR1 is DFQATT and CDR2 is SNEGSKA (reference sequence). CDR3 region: CSCRATNEKLFF. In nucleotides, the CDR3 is TGCAGTTGCCGCGCAACTAATGAAAAACTGTTTTTT.

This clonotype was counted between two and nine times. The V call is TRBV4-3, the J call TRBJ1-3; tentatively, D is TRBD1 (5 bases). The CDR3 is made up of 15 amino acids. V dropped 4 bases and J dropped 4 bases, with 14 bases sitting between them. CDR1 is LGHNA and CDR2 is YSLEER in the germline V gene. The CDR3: CASSRGTQSGNTIYF. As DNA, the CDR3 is TGCGCCAGCAGCCGCGGGACTCAATCGGGAAACACCATATATTTT.

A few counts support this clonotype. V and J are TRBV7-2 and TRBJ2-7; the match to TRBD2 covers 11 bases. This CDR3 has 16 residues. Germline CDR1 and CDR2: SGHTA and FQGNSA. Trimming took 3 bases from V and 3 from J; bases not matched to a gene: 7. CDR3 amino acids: CASSFTGTSGNYEQYF. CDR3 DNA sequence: TGTGCCAGCAGCTTCACCGGGACTAGCGGAAACTACGAGCAGTACTTC.

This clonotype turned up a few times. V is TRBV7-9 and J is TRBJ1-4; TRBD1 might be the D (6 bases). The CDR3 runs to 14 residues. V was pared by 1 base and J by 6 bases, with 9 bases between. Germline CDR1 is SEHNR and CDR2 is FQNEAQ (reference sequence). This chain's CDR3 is CASSLVRGDEKLFF. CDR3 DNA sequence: TGTGCCAGCAGCTTAGTCAGGGGAGATGAAAAACTGTTTTTT.

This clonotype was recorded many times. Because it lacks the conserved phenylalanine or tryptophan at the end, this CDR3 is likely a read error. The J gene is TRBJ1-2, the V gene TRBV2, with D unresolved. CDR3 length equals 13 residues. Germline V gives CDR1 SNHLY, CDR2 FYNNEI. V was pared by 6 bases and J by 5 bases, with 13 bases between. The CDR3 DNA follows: TGTGCCAGCAGCGGGGAGGTTAGGTATGGCTACACCCTC. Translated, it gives CASSGEVRYGYTL.

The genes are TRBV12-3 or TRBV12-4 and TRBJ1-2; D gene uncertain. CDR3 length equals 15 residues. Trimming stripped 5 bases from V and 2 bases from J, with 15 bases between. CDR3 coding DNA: TGTGCCAGCAGTAGGAGACGGACCCAAAACTATGGCTACACCTTC. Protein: CASSRRRTQNYGYTF.

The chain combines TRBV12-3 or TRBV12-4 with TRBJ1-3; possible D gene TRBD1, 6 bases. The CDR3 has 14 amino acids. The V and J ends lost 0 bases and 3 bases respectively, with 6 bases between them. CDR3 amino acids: CASSLATGGNTIYF. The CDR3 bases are TGTGCCAGCAGTTTAGCGACAGGTGGAAACACCATATATTTT.

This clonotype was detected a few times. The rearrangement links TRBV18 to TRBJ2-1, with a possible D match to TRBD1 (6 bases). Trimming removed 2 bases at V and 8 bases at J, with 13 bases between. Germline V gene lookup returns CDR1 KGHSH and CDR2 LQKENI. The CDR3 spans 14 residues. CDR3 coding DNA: TGTGCCAGCTCACCATCGGGACAATCTGATGAGCAGTTCTTC. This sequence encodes CASSPSGQSDEQFF.

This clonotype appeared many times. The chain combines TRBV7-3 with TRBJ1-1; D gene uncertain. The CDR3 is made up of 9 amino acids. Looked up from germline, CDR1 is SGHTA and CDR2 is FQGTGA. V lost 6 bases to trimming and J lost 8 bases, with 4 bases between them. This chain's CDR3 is CASSMEAFF. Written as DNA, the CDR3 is TGTGCCAGCAGTATGGAAGCTTTCTTT.

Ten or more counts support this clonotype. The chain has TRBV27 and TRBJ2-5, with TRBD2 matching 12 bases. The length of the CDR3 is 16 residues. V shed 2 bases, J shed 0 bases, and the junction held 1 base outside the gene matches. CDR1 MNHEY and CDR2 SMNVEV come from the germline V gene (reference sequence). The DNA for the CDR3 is TGTGCCAGCAGTTTACTAGCGGGAGGGTACCAAGAGACCCAGTACTTC. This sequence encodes CASSLLAGGYQETQYF.

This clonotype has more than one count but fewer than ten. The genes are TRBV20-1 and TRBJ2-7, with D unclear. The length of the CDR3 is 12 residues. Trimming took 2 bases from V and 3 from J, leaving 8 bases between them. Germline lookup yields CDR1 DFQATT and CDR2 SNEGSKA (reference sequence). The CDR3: CSARLGVYEQYF. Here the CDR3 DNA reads TGCAGTGCTAGACTCGGCGTCTACGAGCAGTACTTC.

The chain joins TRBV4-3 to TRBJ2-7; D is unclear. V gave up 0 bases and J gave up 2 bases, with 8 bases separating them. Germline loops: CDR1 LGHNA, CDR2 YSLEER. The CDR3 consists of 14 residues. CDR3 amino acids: CASSQDRTAYEQYF. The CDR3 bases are TGCGCCAGCAGCCAAGACAGGACGGCCTACGAGCAGTACTTC.

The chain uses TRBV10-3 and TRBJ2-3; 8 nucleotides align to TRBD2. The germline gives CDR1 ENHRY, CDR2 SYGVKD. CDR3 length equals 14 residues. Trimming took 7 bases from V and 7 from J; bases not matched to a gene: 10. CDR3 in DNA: TGTGCCATCAAGGGAGCGGGAGCGGAATATACGCAGTATTTT. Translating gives CAIKGAGAEYTQYF.

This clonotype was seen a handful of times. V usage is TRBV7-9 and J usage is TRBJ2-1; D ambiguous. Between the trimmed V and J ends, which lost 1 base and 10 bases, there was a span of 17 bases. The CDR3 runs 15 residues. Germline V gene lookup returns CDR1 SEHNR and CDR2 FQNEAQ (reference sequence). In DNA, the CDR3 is TGTGCCAGCAGCTTAGGTGGGCCACTTCTCAGCGAGCAGTTCTTC. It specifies CASSLGGPLLSEQFF.